This T cell receptor beta chain is from a study of metastatic and nonmetastatic thyroid tumors (dated by TCRdb to the early 2020s). In terms of the full investigation: Repertoires from peripheral blood and from tumor or nodule tissue samples of malignant and benign thyroid patients were compared. The research as a whole found: In both blood and tumor samples, TCR beta diversity was reported to be significantly higher in malignant tumors than in benign nodules.

No patient had received any treatment before thyroid surgery. Using T-cell receptor beta sequencing, the researchers looked back retrospectively at clinical samples from patients, gathered between the early 2010s and the late 2010s. For this clone: Its recognized antigen is unknown. Per-nucleotide qualities are absent, and no much larger clonotype sits a single base away.

Libraries were built with PCR. The run used an Illumina HiSeq 4000. High-throughput sequencing was used to profile the TCR beta-chain CDR3 region of each patient. In the paper's pipeline: A classifier to discriminate distant-metastatic papillary thyroid cancer patients was built from CDR3 differences across clinicopathological groups. To measure repertoire diversity the researchers used the Shannon index, while the Morisita-Horn index served to gauge how similar the tumor and blood repertoires were. TCRdb cleaned the public reads at Q25 with fastp, built clones with MiXCR and kept in-frame beta chains. What appears here as the V and J calls and clone size reflects TCRdb's work, not the paper's. Here the sample has approximately 12,000 clones; 32% occur a single time. About an eighth of the sample is held by the ten biggest clonotypes. Trimming accounts for 3 bases at V and 3 bases at J, while the number of junction bases matched to no gene is 11. CDR1 and CDR2 are drawn from the germline V gene (reference sequence): DFQATT, SNEGSKA. The CDR3, from cysteine to phenylalanine, totals 16 residues. The DNA shown is the 48-base CDR3, in frame from base 1.

Sequencing input: tumor tissue. The sequence is built from TRBV20-1 and TRBJ1-2, and TRBD1 aligns with 9 junction nucleotides. This receptor was taken from a female donor with papillary thyroid cancer or a benign thyroid nodule (not recorded which). Some clones in this sample may be carry-over from other donors' samples. The sequenced DNA: TGCAGTGCTAGGGAACCGGGACAGGGCACCGACTATGGCTACACCTTC. Its protein is CSAREPGQGTDYGYTF.